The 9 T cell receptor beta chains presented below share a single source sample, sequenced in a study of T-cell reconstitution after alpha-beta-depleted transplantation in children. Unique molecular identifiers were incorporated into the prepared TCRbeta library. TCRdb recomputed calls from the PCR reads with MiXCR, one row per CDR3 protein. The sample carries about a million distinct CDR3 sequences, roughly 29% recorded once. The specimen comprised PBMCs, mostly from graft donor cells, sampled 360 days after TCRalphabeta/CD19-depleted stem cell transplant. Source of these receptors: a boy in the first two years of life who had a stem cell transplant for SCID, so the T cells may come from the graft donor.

CDR3 bases: TGCAGCGTTGCCGGGACAGTCTACGAGCAGTACTTC. Translating it yields CSVAGTVYEQYF. V and J are TRBV29-1 and TRBJ2-7; 7 bases map to TRBD1. The CDR3 sequence is 12 residues long. V shed 4 bases, J shed 3 bases, and the junction held 3 bases outside the gene matches. Germline values: CDR1 SQVTM, CDR2 ANQGSEA.

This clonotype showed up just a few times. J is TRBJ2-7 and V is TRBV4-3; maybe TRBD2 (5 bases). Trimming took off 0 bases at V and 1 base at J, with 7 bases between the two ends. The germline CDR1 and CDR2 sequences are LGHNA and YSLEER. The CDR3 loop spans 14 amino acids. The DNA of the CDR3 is TGCGCCAGCAGCCAAGACGAGGGTTCCTACGAGCAGTACTTC. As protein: CASSQDEGSYEQYF.

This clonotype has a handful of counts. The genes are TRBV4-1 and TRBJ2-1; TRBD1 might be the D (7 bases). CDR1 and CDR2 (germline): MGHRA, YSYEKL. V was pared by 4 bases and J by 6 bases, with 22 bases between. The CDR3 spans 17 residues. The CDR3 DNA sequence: TGCGCCAGCAGCCCACGGGGGACAGCCGCGGCGGGCAATGAGCAGTTCTTC. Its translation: CASSPRGTAAAGNEQFF.

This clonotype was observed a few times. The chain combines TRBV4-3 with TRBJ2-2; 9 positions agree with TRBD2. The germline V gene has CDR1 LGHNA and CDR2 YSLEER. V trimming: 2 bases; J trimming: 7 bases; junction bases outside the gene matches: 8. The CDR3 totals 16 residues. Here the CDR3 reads CASSQRLAGQGGELFF. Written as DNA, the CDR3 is TGCGCCAGCAGCCAAAGGCTAGCGGGGCAGGGCGGGGAGCTGTTTTTT.

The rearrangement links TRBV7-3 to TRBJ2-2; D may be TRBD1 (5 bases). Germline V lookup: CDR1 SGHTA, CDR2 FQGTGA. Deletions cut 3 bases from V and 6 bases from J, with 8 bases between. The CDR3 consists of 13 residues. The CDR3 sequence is CASSLTVSGELFF. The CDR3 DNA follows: TGTGCCAGCAGCTTGACAGTGTCCGGGGAGCTGTTTTTT.

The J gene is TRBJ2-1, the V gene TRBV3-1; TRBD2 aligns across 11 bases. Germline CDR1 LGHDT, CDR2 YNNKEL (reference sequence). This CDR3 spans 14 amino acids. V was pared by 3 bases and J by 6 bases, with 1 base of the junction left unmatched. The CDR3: CASSHLAGGNEQFF. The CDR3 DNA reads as TGTGCCAGCAGCCACCTAGCGGGGGGCAATGAGCAGTTCTTC.

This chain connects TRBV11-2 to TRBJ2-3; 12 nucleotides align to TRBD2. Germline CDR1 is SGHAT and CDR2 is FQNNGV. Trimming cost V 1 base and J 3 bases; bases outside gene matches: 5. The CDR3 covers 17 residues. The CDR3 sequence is CASSLVLAGGPTDTQYF. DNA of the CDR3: TGTGCCAGCAGCTTAGTTCTAGCGGGGGGGCCGACAGATACGCAGTATTTT.

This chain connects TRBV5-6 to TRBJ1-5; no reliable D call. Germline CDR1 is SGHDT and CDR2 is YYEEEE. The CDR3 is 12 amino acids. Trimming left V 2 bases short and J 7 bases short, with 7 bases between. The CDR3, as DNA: TGTGCCAGCAGCTTAGGTCACCAGCCCCAGCATTTT. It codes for CASSLGHQPQHF.

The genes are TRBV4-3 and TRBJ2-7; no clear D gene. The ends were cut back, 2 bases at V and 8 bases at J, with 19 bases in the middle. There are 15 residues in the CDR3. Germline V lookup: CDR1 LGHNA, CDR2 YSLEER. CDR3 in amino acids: CASSQSPSRAGKQYF. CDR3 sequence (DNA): TGCGCCAGCAGCCAATCTCCTTCCCGGGCAGGCAAGCAGTACTTC.